The 20 T cell receptor beta chains in this list originate from one sample, sequenced in a study of T-cell reconstitution after alpha-beta-depleted transplantation in children. For TCRbeta, the library was prepared with unique molecular identifiers. TCRdb ran MiXCR on the PCR reads and lists one entry per CDR3 protein. The sample yields 550,000 to 600,000 distinct CDR3 sequences, roughly 23% seen once. Sample: PBMCs, mostly from graft donor cells, taken 360 days after TCRalphabeta/CD19-depleted stem cell transplant. These receptors all come from a boy younger than two who had a stem cell transplant for acute myeloid leukemia, so the T cells may come from the graft donor.

The chain links TRBV20-1 to TRBJ2-5; 9 positions agree with TRBD1. From germline, CDR1 is DFQATT and CDR2 SNEGSKA (reference sequence). The junction had 9 bases not matched to a gene; V was cut back by 6 bases and J by 4 bases. This CDR3 contains 14 residues. Here the CDR3 reads CSALKLDRGETQYF. CDR3 coding DNA: TGCAGTGCCCTCAAACTGGACAGGGGAGAGACCCAGTACTTC.

This clonotype was seen a handful of times. The chain joins TRBV4-3 to TRBJ2-7; D might be TRBD2 (5 bases). The V gene lost 0 bases and the J gene lost 5 bases, with 26 bases spanning the gap. This CDR3 has 19 amino acids. The V gene's germline CDR1 is LGHNA and CDR2 YSLEER. For the CDR3, the DNA is TGCGCCAGCAGCCAAGATCTAGGACTTATCGGTGGAGTTGTGGACGAGCAGTACTTC. Protein sequence: CASSQDLGLIGGVVDEQYF.

The sample holds a few counts of this clonotype. The rearrangement links TRBV12-3 or TRBV12-4 to TRBJ1-2; a possible D gene is TRBD1 (5 bases). This CDR3 has 13 residues. Trimming stripped 5 bases from V and 2 bases from J, with 9 bases between. The CDR3: CASSPGGNYGYTF. CDR3 bases: TGTGCCAGCAGTCCCGGGGGGAACTATGGCTACACCTTC.

The CDR3 coding sequence is TGCAGTGCGAGACTAGCGGGGGGAATCTACGAGCAGTACGTC. Amino acid sequence: CSARLAGGIYEQYV. The chain employs TRBV20-1 and TRBJ2-7; TRBD2 matches at 13 bases. After removal of 6 bases from V and 3 bases from J, the junction contained 5 bases not matched to a gene. CDR1 and CDR2 from the germline V gene are DFQATT and SNEGSKA (reference sequence). The CDR3 is 14 residues long.

The genes are TRBV20-1 and TRBJ2-1, with D possibly matching TRBD1 (5 bases). Trimming left V 1 base short and J 5 bases short, with 15 bases between. There are 15 residues in the CDR3. The germline V gene has CDR1 DFQATT and CDR2 SNEGSKA (reference sequence). CDR3 nucleotides: TGCAGTGCTAGAGGTGGGGCGAAAGGGCACAATGAGCAGTTCTTC. It translates to CSARGGAKGHNEQFF.

This clonotype was counted a few times. This chain connects TRBV4-3 to TRBJ2-2; possibly TRBD1 for D (6 bases). V was shortened by 0 bases and J by 5 bases, with 13 bases between the two germline ends. The CDR3 is 16 residues long. The germline gives CDR1 LGHNA, CDR2 YSLEER. CDR3 in DNA: TGCGCCAGCAGCCAAGATAAACAGGGTTGGACCGGGGAGCTGTTTTTT. Its protein is CASSQDKQGWTGELFF.

On this clonotype itself: The CDR3 does not close with the conserved phenylalanine or tryptophan, likely indicating a read error. The rearrangement links TRBV6-5 to TRBJ1-6; D is undetermined. The germline V gene encodes CDR1 MNHEY and CDR2 SVGAGI. V lost 7 bases, J lost 9 bases, and 10 bases lay in between. The CDR3 is 12 residues long. The CDR3 nucleotides read TGTGCCAGCAAACACCCGGGTTCACCCCTCCACATT. Translating gives CASKHPGSPLHI.

This clonotype was found a few times. V and J are TRBV20-1 and TRBJ2-7; TRBD2 matches at 8 bases. The germline V gene has CDR1 DFQATT and CDR2 SNEGSKA (reference sequence). J was trimmed by 1 base and V by 1 base; bases with no gene match: 9. This CDR3 region has 16 residues. CDR3 in DNA: TGCAGTGCTAGAGCGGCGTACGGGGGGGGTTCCTACGAGCAGTACGTC. Protein product: CSARAAYGGGSYEQYV.

A note on this clonotype: A junction end diverges from the germline sequence, so it may reflect a read error. The chain couples TRBV6-5 to TRBJ1-6; D is perhaps TRBD1 (6 bases). The CDR3 sequence is 13 residues long. Germline V gene lookup returns CDR1 MNHEY and CDR2 SVGAGI. The CDR3 DNA sequence: TGTGCCAGCAGGTACTCCGGGGGCTCACCCCTCCACTTT. Translated, it gives CASRYSGGSPLHF.

This clonotype was seen at least ten times. The V and J genes are TRBV12-3 or TRBV12-4 and TRBJ2-5; the match to TRBD2 covers 11 bases. Trimming took 6 bases from V and 6 from J; bases not matched to a gene: 18. This CDR3 is built from 18 residues. CDR3 nucleotide sequence: TGTGCCAGCAGCCCGAATCCCGGACTAGCGGGCACCTTAAAGACCCAGTACTTC. Translated: CASSPNPGLAGTLKTQYF.

This sequence joins TRBV2 and TRBJ1-5; D ambiguous. The germline V gene has CDR1 SNHLY and CDR2 FYNNEI. Trimming cost V 3 bases and J 6 bases, with 12 bases left between them. The CDR3 spans 14 residues. The CDR3 here is CASSEFRSFQPQHF. For the CDR3, the DNA is TGTGCCAGCAGTGAGTTCAGGTCATTTCAGCCCCAGCATTTT. Based on the CDR3 plus reference TRBV2 and TRBJ1-5, the full variable domain is EPEVTQTPSHQVTQMGQEVILRCVPISNHLYFYWYRQILGQKVEFLVSFYNNEISEKSEIFDDQFSVERPDGSNFTLKIRSTKLEDSAMYFCASSEFRSFQPQHFGDGTRLSIL.

The J gene is TRBJ2-1, the V gene TRBV10-3; TRBD1 agrees at 8 bases. Germline V gene data show CDR1 as ENHRY and CDR2 as SYGVKD. There are 16 residues in the CDR3. The ends lost 0 bases at V and 9 bases at J; junction bases unmatched: 10. In DNA form, the CDR3 reads TGTGCCATCAGTGAGTCTGGGACAGGTATAGGCGGTGAGCAGTTCTTC. Its translation: CAISESGTGIGGEQFF.

This clonotype has a count of ten or more. This chain links TRBV28 with TRBJ1-2; 7 nucleotides match TRBD1. Trimming cost V 2 bases and J 6 bases; bases outside gene matches: 6. This CDR3 contains 14 residues. CDR1 is MDHEN and CDR2 is SYDVKM in the germline V gene. The CDR3 reads CASSLADREDGYTF. As DNA, the CDR3 is TGTGCCAGCAGTTTAGCCGACAGGGAAGATGGCTACACCTTC.

In this sample, this clonotype turned up a few times. This rearrangement joins TRBV7-9 to TRBJ1-1; 7 bases align to TRBD1. The CDR3 has 16 residues. The J segment lost 1 base and the V segment lost 6 bases, leaving 11 bases of the junction unmatched. Looked up from germline, CDR1 is SEHNR and CDR2 is FQNEAQ (reference sequence). The CDR3 reads CASRGGAGHKNTEAFF. In DNA form, the CDR3 reads TGTGCCAGCAGAGGGGGCGCGGGACACAAGAACACTGAAGCTTTCTTT. Using reference TRBV7-9 and TRBJ1-1 for the parts outside the CDR3, the full variable domain is DTGVSQNPRHKITKRGQNVTFRCDPISEHNRLYWYRQTLGQGPEFLTYFQNEAQLEKSRLLSDRFSAERPKGSFSTLEIQRTEQGDSAMYLCASRGGAGHKNTEAFFGQGTRLTVV.

This chain uses TRBV21-1 with TRBJ2-1; the table gives TRBD1 as D, unverified against the DNA. TRBV21-1 is a documented pseudogene. This CDR3 has 15 amino acids. The CDR3 reads CASSKGGVPRNEQFF. Written as DNA, the CDR3 is TGTGCCAGCAGCAAAGGGGGCGTACCTAGGAATGAGCAGTTCTTC.

The V and J genes are TRBV15 and TRBJ2-1; D possibly corresponds to TRBD2 (5 bases). Germline values: CDR1 LNHNV, CDR2 YYDKDF (reference sequence). Trimming cost V 0 bases and J 4 bases, with 13 bases left between them. The CDR3 spans 16 residues. The CDR3 sequence: CATSRDRGPPYNEQFF. The CDR3 DNA sequence: TGTGCCACCAGCAGAGATCGCGGGCCACCGTACAATGAGCAGTTCTTC.

This chain links TRBV6-5 with TRBJ1-4, with D perhaps matching TRBD1 (6 bases). Trimming removed 4 bases at V and 5 bases at J, with 20 bases between. Germline V gene lookup returns CDR1 MNHEY and CDR2 SVGAGI. The CDR3 runs to 17 residues. CDR3 protein: CASSSRPRQAKNEKLFF. The CDR3 DNA follows: TGTGCCAGCAGTTCCCGCCCCAGACAGGCGAAAAATGAAAAACTGTTTTTT.

The V gene is TRBV20-1, the J gene TRBJ2-2, with TRBD2 as a possible D gene (6 bases). This CDR3 spans 17 amino acids. Trimming left V 1 base short and J 2 bases short, with 17 bases between. Germline CDR1 DFQATT, CDR2 SNEGSKA (reference sequence). The CDR3 sequence: CSARVATLGTNTGELFF. The CDR3 DNA reads as TGCAGTGCTAGAGTCGCCACCCTCGGGACTAACACCGGGGAGCTGTTTTTT.

The J gene is TRBJ2-3, the V gene TRBV7-2; 10 bases line up with TRBD2. The ends lost 5 bases at V and 5 bases at J; junction bases unmatched: 7. This CDR3 comprises 15 residues. Germline V lookup: CDR1 SGHTA, CDR2 FQGNSA. This CDR3 is CASSLSGGAGDTQYF. DNA for the CDR3: TGTGCCAGCAGCCTGAGCGGGGGGGCCGGAGATACGCAGTATTTT. The variable domain in full, completed from reference TRBV7-2 and TRBJ2-3, reads GAGVSQSPSNKVTEKGKDVELRCDPISGHTALYWYRQSLGQGLEFLIYFQGNSAPDKSGLPSDRFSAERTGGSVSTLTIQRTQQEDSAVYLCASSLSGGAGDTQYFGPGTRLTVL.

A single count supports this clonotype. Given a far larger clone just one base away, this is likely a sequencing read error. This is likely a read error, given that the CDR3 carries no conserved phenylalanine or tryptophan at its end. The V and J genes are TRBV7-3 and TRBJ2-5, with D possibly being TRBD2 (6 bases). The CDR3 spans 14 residues. Trimming cost V 3 bases and J 2 bases, with 10 bases left between them. Germline V CDR1 and CDR2: SGHTA, FQGTGA. CDR3 loop: CASSLTGDQETQYL. CDR3 in DNA: TGTGCCAGCAGCTTGACGGGGGATCAAGAGACCCAGTACCTC.